This T cell receptor (beta chain) was recorded in a study of T cell changes during pregnancy in multiple sclerosis. Trimming removed 7 bases at V and 7 bases at J, with 16 bases between. CDR1 and CDR2 (germline): MNHEY, SVGAGI. The CDR3 runs 13 residues. The data were produced by immunoSEQ multiplex PCR, yet TCRdb's version contains in-frame clones alone and is incomplete. The data show about 100,000 clones, approximately 90% seen once. In this sample, this clone turned up once. The source was peripheral blood, collected after pregnancy. This sequence originates from a female donor with multiple sclerosis, enrolled in a pregnancy study. V usage is TRBV6-5 and J usage is TRBJ1-1; weak D call: TRBD1 (6 bases). CDR3 sequence (DNA): TGTGCCAGCACCCCACGGGGGGCGCGTGAAGCTTTCTTT. As protein: CASTPRGAREAFF.